The 20 T cell receptor beta chains in this list originate from one sample, sequenced in a study of blood T cells in healthy people across ages. With a J-beta primer mix and a sample-barcoded 5' primer, a second PCR ran about 7 to 11 cycles. Each CDR3 protein is one row after TCRdb ran MiXCR on the 5' RACE reads. The table shows about 1.6 million distinct CDR3 sequences, with 30% to 40% occurring only once. Input material: blood. The source is a young woman in good health.

In this sample, this clonotype turned up a few times. The CDR3 sequence is CASSSGTYLEQYF. In DNA form, the CDR3 reads TGTGCCAGCAGCTCCGGGACCTACTTGGAGCAGTACTTC. The chain has TRBV7-2 and TRBJ2-7, with D perhaps given as TRBD1 or TRBD2 (5 bases each). V was shortened by 4 bases and J by 7 bases, with 14 bases between the two germline ends. The CDR3 spans 13 residues. Germline V gives CDR1 SGHTA, CDR2 FQGNSA.

In its sample, this clonotype was seen a few times. This chain connects TRBV4-2 to TRBJ1-4; weak D call: TRBD1 (5 bases). Per the germline V gene, CDR1 is LGHNA and CDR2 is YNFKEQ. This CDR3 spans 16 amino acids. V shed 0 bases and J shed 3 bases, with 11 bases lying between them. CDR3 sequence: CASSQDFRGSNEKLFF. The CDR3 coding sequence is TGTGCCAGCAGCCAAGATTTTAGGGGCTCTAATGAAAAACTGTTTTTT.

This clonotype appeared once. This CDR3 is CASKGTGFQPQHF. The CDR3 DNA follows: TGTGCCAGCAAAGGGACAGGGTTTCAGCCCCAGCATTTT. J is TRBJ1-5 and V is TRBV28; 9 nucleotides agree with TRBD1. This CDR3 has 13 amino acids. CDR1 is MDHEN, CDR2 SYDVKM, per germline. V shed 7 bases, J shed 6 bases, and the junction held 4 bases outside the gene matches.

The table lists this clonotype with a few counts. The V call is TRBV20-1, the J call TRBJ2-7; D gene uncertain. The CDR3 totals 15 residues. Germline V lookup: CDR1 DFQATT, CDR2 SNEGSKA (reference sequence). The V and J ends lost 3 bases and 0 bases respectively, with 15 bases between them. CDR3 loop: CSARGILVTSYEQYF. CDR3 bases: TGCAGTGCTAGGGGGATTCTGGTTACCTCCTACGAGCAGTACTTC.

With regard to this clonotype: Relative to the germline gene, one junction end is altered; a read error may explain this. V usage is TRBV6-5 and J usage is TRBJ2-3; D uncertain. This CDR3 has 13 amino acids. Per germline, CDR1 MNHEY and CDR2 SVGAGI. CDR3 sequence reads: CASSLKITDTPYF. The CDR3 DNA sequence: TGTGCCAGCAGTTTGAAAATCACAGATACGCCGTATTTT.

This clonotype was found once. The chain joins TRBV5-4 to TRBJ1-6; D is ambiguous. The CDR3 is 13 amino acids. The V gene's germline CDR1 is SGHNT and CDR2 YYREEE (reference sequence). V was shortened by 1 base and J by 8 bases, with 7 bases between the two germline ends. Here the CDR3 DNA reads TGTGCCAGCAGCTTGCTCGAGGATTCACCCCTCCACTTT. Protein sequence: CASSLLEDSPLHF. The full variable domain, rest sourced from reference TRBV5-4 and TRBJ1-6, is ETGVTQSPTHLIKTRGQQVTLRCSSQSGHNTVSWYQQALGQGPQFIFQYYREEENGRGNFPPRFSGLQFPNYSSELNVNALELDDSALYLCASSLLEDSPLHFGNGTRLTVT.

The J gene is TRBJ1-5, the V gene TRBV5-1; 9 nucleotides align to TRBD1. Germline V CDR1 and CDR2: SGHRS, YFSETQ. The CDR3 covers 15 residues. The junction had 8 bases not matched to a gene; V was cut back by 4 bases and J by 6 bases. CDR3 coding DNA: TGCGCCAGCAGCCCCGGGACAGGGAGGGCTCAGCCCCAGCATTTT. Protein: CASSPGTGRAQPQHF. The whole variable domain, filled in from reference TRBV5-1 and TRBJ1-5, reads KAGVTQTPRYLIKTRGQQVTLSCSPISGHRSVSWYQQTPGQGLQFLFEYFSETQRNKGNFPGRFSGRQFSNSRSEMNVSTLELGDSALYLCASSPGTGRAQPQHFGDGTRLSIL.

This rearrangement joins TRBV7-9 to TRBJ1-1; possible D gene TRBD1, 6 bases. CDR3 length: 16 amino acids. V lost 5 bases to trimming and J lost 0 bases, with 16 bases between them. Germline lookup yields CDR1 SEHNR and CDR2 FQNEAQ (reference sequence). As DNA, the CDR3 is TGTGCCAGCAGCCTGAGCCCAGGGGAACTGAACACTGAAGCTTTCTTT. This sequence encodes CASSLSPGELNTEAFF.

This clonotype was observed a handful of times. The chain has TRBV5-6 and TRBJ1-1; unclear D gene. In germline, CDR1 is SGHDT, CDR2 YYEEEE. V lost 5 bases to trimming and J lost 5 bases, with 19 bases between them. This CDR3 has 15 residues. The CDR3 here is CASSMNQAPGTEAFF. In nucleotides, the CDR3 is TGTGCCAGCAGTATGAATCAAGCCCCTGGGACTGAAGCTTTCTTT.

The rearrangement joins TRBV6-5 to TRBJ1-2; D may be TRBD1 (5 bases). This CDR3 is built from 12 residues. With 7 bases removed from V and 4 bases from J, the gap between germline ends came to 10 bases. The germline V gene has CDR1 MNHEY and CDR2 SVGAGI. This CDR3 is CASTQGRYGYTF. The CDR3 bases are TGTGCCAGCACCCAGGGACGCTATGGCTACACCTTC.

The chain joins TRBV30 to TRBJ2-1; tentatively, D is TRBD1 (5 bases). This CDR3 region has 13 residues. With 5 bases removed from V and 2 bases from J, the gap between germline ends came to 10 bases. Germline CDR1 GTSNPN, CDR2 SVGIG (reference sequence). This CDR3 reads CAWADSAYNEQFF. In DNA form, the CDR3 reads TGTGCCTGGGCCGACAGCGCCTACAATGAGCAGTTCTTC.

This clonotype has at least ten counts. This chain joins TRBV6-6 and TRBJ2-3; TRBD2 matches at 10 bases. The trim removed 7 bases at V and 6 bases at J, leaving 10 bases unmatched. Germline CDR1 MNHNY, CDR2 SVGAGI (reference sequence). CDR3 length: 15 residues. This CDR3 reads CASTPGLASGDTQYF. Written as DNA, the CDR3 is TGTGCCAGCACCCCGGGACTAGCGTCCGGGGATACGCAGTATTTT.

The genes are TRBV7-8 and TRBJ1-2; no definite D call. The length of the CDR3 is 17 residues. Germline V gene sequence: CDR1 SGHVS, CDR2 FQNEAQ. Trimming shortened V by 2 bases and J by 8 bases, and 24 bases separated the two germline ends. CDR3 region: CASSLTTASTLSWGYTF. The DNA of the CDR3 is TGTGCCAGCAGCTTAACAACGGCTAGTACCCTTTCGTGGGGCTACACCTTC.

In its sample, this clonotype was seen a few times. The chain links TRBV6-1 to TRBJ1-2, with 7 bases fitting TRBD1. The CDR3 is 15 residues long. V trimming: 6 bases; J trimming: 4 bases; junction bases outside the gene matches: 11. Germline V CDR1 and CDR2: MNHNS, SASEGT. CDR3 in amino acids: CASSELGGGSYGYTF. DNA of the CDR3: TGTGCCAGCAGCGAACTTGGAGGGGGCAGCTATGGCTACACCTTC.

This clonotype was counted between two and nine times. The chain joins TRBV12-3 or TRBV12-4 to TRBJ2-5; TRBD2 agrees at 9 bases. The V segment lost 5 bases and the J segment 5 bases; nucleotides outside the gene matches: 12. There are 16 residues in the CDR3. DNA for the CDR3: TGTGCCAGCAGTCTCGGAGCGGGGGGAGCCTTGGAGACCCAGTACTTC. Its protein is CASSLGAGGALETQYF.

This clonotype was seen only a few times. The J gene is TRBJ2-3, the V gene TRBV10-3, with 8 positions matching TRBD1. Germline CDR1 is ENHRY and CDR2 is SYGVKD. This CDR3 spans 16 amino acids. V was clipped by 4 bases and J by 0 bases; unmatched bases: 6. This chain's CDR3 is CAISARTGSSTDTQYF. The CDR3 DNA follows: TGTGCCATCAGTGCCCGGACAGGGTCAAGCACAGATACGCAGTATTTT.

This clonotype showed up just a few times. The genes are TRBV12-3 or TRBV12-4 and TRBJ2-3; no reliable D call. The V end was cut by 4 bases, the J end by 0 bases, with 14 bases between. This CDR3 is 16 amino acids long. The CDR3 region is CASSSQRSLSTDTQYF. The DNA for the CDR3 is TGTGCCAGCAGTTCCCAGAGAAGTCTTAGCACAGATACGCAGTATTTT.

The chain combines TRBV6-5 with TRBJ2-5; no clear D. Germline V gene lookup returns CDR1 MNHEY and CDR2 SVGAGI. The germline V and J ends were trimmed by 2 bases and 5 bases, with 12 bases remaining between them. CDR3 length: 14 amino acids. The DNA for the CDR3 is TGTGCCAGCAGTTACCTTGGCAGTGCGGAGACCCAGTACTTC. Protein sequence: CASSYLGSAETQYF.

At least ten counts were recorded for this clonotype. The V call is TRBV7-2, the J call TRBJ2-1; the match to TRBD2 covers 7 bases. V dropped 0 bases and J dropped 4; count of bases not matched to a gene: 6. Germline assignment: CDR1 SGHTA and CDR2 FQGNSA. This CDR3 has 16 amino acids. The CDR3 bases are TGTGCCAGCAGCTTAGCAACACCGCGGGAGTACAATGAGCAGTTCTTC. This gives the protein CASSLATPREYNEQFF.

The rearrangement uses TRBV7-8 and TRBJ1-6; D is perhaps TRBD1 (5 bases). Per germline, CDR1 SGHVS and CDR2 FQNEAQ. The CDR3 is 18 residues long. The germline V and J ends were trimmed by 0 bases and 2 bases, with 14 bases remaining between them. The CDR3 DNA follows: TGTGCCAGCAGCTTAGCCGCAATTAAAGGGGCCTATAATTCACCCCTCCACTTT. The encoded protein is CASSLAAIKGAYNSPLHF. The full variable domain, its missing parts supplied by reference TRBV7-8 and TRBJ1-6, is GAGVSQSPRYKVAKRGQDVALRCDPISGHVSLFWYQQALGQGPEFLTYFQNEAQLDKSGLPSDRFFAERPEGSVSTLKIQRTQQEDSAVYLCASSLAAIKGAYNSPLHFGNGTRLTVT.